This T cell receptor beta chain was obtained from a study of blood T cell repertoires in COVID-19. Study details: Samples representing acute and convalescent COVID-19 were sourced from the United States, Italy and Spain. In each case, the material was cDNA or gDNA derived from T cells, B-cell-depleted T cells, or PBMCs.

Under the authors' procedure: Researchers report that nucleated cell counts were estimated from reference gene primer amplification. Method: immunoSEQ multiplex PCR; TCRdb's copy keeps in-frame clones and lacks some. V, J and clone size derive from that table, while D and trimming were established from the DNA sequence. This table holds roughly 330,000 clones, roughly 90% found once. This CDR3 comprises 12 residues. V was trimmed by 1 base and J by 7 bases, leaving 5 bases between them. This clone was observed a handful of times. This sequence was found in a woman between 50 and 59 years old with active or convalescent COVID-19. The J gene is TRBJ1-3, the V gene TRBV12-3 or TRBV12-4, with a tentative D call TRBD1 (5 bases). The material sequenced was peripheral blood. The CDR3 loop is CASSLEGNTIYF. The CDR3 DNA sequence: TGTGCCAGCAGTTTAGAGGGGAACACCATATATTTT.